This passage covers 26 T cell receptor beta chains from one sample sequenced in a study of blood T cell repertoires in COVID-19. Profiling relied on immunoSEQ multiplex PCR, and the TCRdb table lists in-frame clones only, not all of them. The sample includes under 300,000 clones, roughly 90% of them seen just once. Sequenced sample: peripheral blood. These receptor sequences come from a woman younger than 45 with acute or convalescent COVID-19.

The V and J genes are TRBV6-2 or TRBV6-3 and TRBJ2-7, with TRBD2 matching over 8 bases. Germline trimming cut 5 bases from V and 3 bases from J; bases unmatched to any gene: 9. The CDR3 is made up of 15 amino acids. Germline CDR1 is MNHEY and CDR2 is SVGEGT. The CDR3, as DNA: TGTGCCAGCAGTCAACCCCTAGCGGGCGTCTACGAGCAGTACTTC. This encodes CASSQPLAGVYEQYF.

The rearrangement uses TRBV6-4 and TRBJ2-3; 9 nucleotides match TRBD2. V shed 5 bases and J 0 bases; nucleotides not matched to a gene: 3. Germline V gene sequence: CDR1 MRHNA, CDR2 SNTAGT. CDR3 length: 15 amino acids. In nucleotides, the CDR3 is TGTGCCAGCAGTCGAGGGACTAGCAGCACAGATACGCAGTATTTT. Protein product: CASSRGTSSTDTQYF.

The chain links TRBV19 to TRBJ1-6; weak D call: TRBD1 (6 bases). Trimming pared 4 bases from V and 6 bases from J, leaving 7 bases between. The CDR3 runs 13 residues. The germline V gene encodes CDR1 LNHDA and CDR2 SQIVND (reference sequence). This chain's CDR3 is CASSTRGNSPLHF. The CDR3, as DNA: TGTGCCAGTAGTACCAGGGGTAATTCACCCCTCCACTTT.

The chain carries TRBV6-4 and TRBJ2-3, with TRBD1 identical over 7 bases. Germline CDR1 MRHNA, CDR2 SNTAGT. CDR3 length: 15 amino acids. The V gene end was trimmed by 2 bases and the J gene end by 2 bases; junction bases not matched to a gene: 4. Written as DNA, the CDR3 is TGTGCCAGCAGTGACAACAGGGGTAACACAGATACGCAGTATTTT. Translation: CASSDNRGNTDTQYF.

The genes are TRBV7-2 and TRBJ2-1; perhaps TRBD2 as D (6 bases). Trimming left V 5 bases short and J 0 bases short, with 17 bases between. The CDR3 runs to 17 residues. In germline, CDR1 is SGHTA, CDR2 FQGNSA. The CDR3 nucleotides are TGTGCCAGCAGCAGAGAGCGTAGTAGCGGCTCCTACAATGAGCAGTTCTTC. This translates into CASSRERSSGSYNEQFF.

For this clone: In the same sample, other DNA sequences code for this CDR3. The rearrangement joins TRBV5-1 to TRBJ1-1; no clear D. Germline V CDR1 and CDR2: SGHRS, YFSETQ. V lost 4 bases to trimming and J lost 3 bases, with 7 bases between them. CDR3 length: 12 residues. The chain's CDR3 is CASSTGYTEAFF. CDR3 sequence (DNA): TGCGCCAGCAGCACGGGTTACACTGAAGCTTTCTTT. Based on the CDR3 plus reference TRBV5-1 and TRBJ1-1, the full variable domain is KAGVTQTPRYLIKTRGQQVTLSCSPISGHRSVSWYQQTPGQGLQFLFEYFSETQRNKGNFPGRFSGRQFSNSRSEMNVSTLELGDSALYLCASSTGYTEAFFGQGTRLTVV.

This clone occurred a few times. This rearrangement joins TRBV7-8 to TRBJ2-1; 9 bases map to TRBD2. V dropped 5 bases and J dropped 9; count of bases not matched to a gene: 11. Germline lookup yields CDR1 SGHVS and CDR2 FQNEAQ. This CDR3 is built from 15 residues. Here the CDR3 reads CASSKEGREGGEQFF. The CDR3, as DNA: TGTGCCAGCAGCAAAGAAGGGCGGGAGGGCGGTGAGCAGTTCTTC. Using reference TRBV7-8 and TRBJ2-1 for the parts outside the CDR3, the full variable domain is GAGVSQSPRYKVAKRGQDVALRCDPISGHVSLFWYQQALGQGPEFLTYFQNEAQLDKSGLPSDRFFAERPEGSVSTLKIQRTQQEDSAVYLCASSKEGREGGEQFFGPGTRLTVL.

The gene calls are TRBV6-5 and TRBJ1-2; tentative D call: TRBD1 (5 bases). The V gene's germline CDR1 is MNHEY and CDR2 SVGAGI. This CDR3 is built from 13 residues. V gave up 4 bases and J gave up 7 bases, with 13 bases separating them. The CDR3 region has the DNA TGTGCCAGCAGTTCGATAGGGGCTGGTGGCTACACCTTC. This sequence encodes CASSSIGAGGYTF.

The genes are TRBV9 and TRBJ1-3, with D possibly being TRBD1 (6 bases). Per the germline V gene, CDR1 is SGDLS and CDR2 is YYNGEE. This CDR3 has 15 amino acids. V was pared by 3 bases and J by 2 bases, with 12 bases between. CDR3 sequence (DNA): TGTGCCAGCAGCGCCGGAGGGGGGGCTGGAAACACCATATATTTT. Translation: CASSAGGGAGNTIYF. Looking up the rest from reference TRBV9 and TRBJ1-3 gives the full variable domain: DSGVTQTPKHLITATGQRVTLRCSPRSGDLSVYWYQQSLDQGLQFLIQYYNGEERAKGNILERFSAQQFPDLHSELNLSSLELGDSALYFCASSAGGGAGNTIYFGEGSWLTVV.

V is TRBV9 and J is TRBJ1-4; 7 bases line up with TRBD1. CDR1 is SGDLS, CDR2 YYNGEE, per germline. The V gene end was trimmed by 4 bases and the J gene end by 6 bases; junction bases not matched to a gene: 6. This CDR3 contains 14 residues. This CDR3 reads CASSTGQRYEKLFF. CDR3 coding DNA: TGTGCCAGCAGCACGGGACAGCGATATGAAAAACTGTTTTTT.

V gene TRBV11-3 combines with J gene TRBJ2-3; D may be TRBD1 (5 bases). CDR1 is SGHNT, CDR2 YENEEA, per germline. The CDR3 consists of 16 residues. V was shortened by 1 base and J by 0 bases, with 11 bases between the two germline ends. CDR3 region: CASSLGPGPSTDTQYF. The CDR3 coding sequence is TGTGCCAGCAGCTTAGGGCCAGGGCCAAGCACAGATACGCAGTATTTT.

The CDR3 protein is CASSMGQGPGGNQPQHF. The CDR3 DNA reads as TGTGCCAGTAGTATGGGACAGGGCCCCGGGGGCAATCAGCCCCAGCATTTT. The chain couples TRBV19 to TRBJ1-5, with 9 bases fitting TRBD1. Trimming took 3 bases from V and 2 from J; bases not matched to a gene: 8. CDR3 length: 17 residues. Germline assignment: CDR1 LNHDA and CDR2 SQIVND (reference sequence).

This rearrangement joins TRBV2 to TRBJ1-1; no definite D call. CDR1 SNHLY and CDR2 FYNNEI come from the germline V gene. The V and J ends lost 6 bases and 1 base respectively, with 9 bases between them. This CDR3 spans 13 amino acids. CDR3 DNA: TGTGCCAGCAGGCACGACAAGAACACTGAAGCTTTCTTT. Residues: CASRHDKNTEAFF. The full variable domain, rest sourced from reference TRBV2 and TRBJ1-1, is EPEVTQTPSHQVTQMGQEVILRCVPISNHLYFYWYRQILGQKVEFLVSFYNNEISEKSEIFDDQFSVERPDGSNFTLKIRSTKLEDSAMYFCASRHDKNTEAFFGQGTRLTVV.

In this sample, this clone turned up once. V is TRBV27 and J is TRBJ2-2; a possible D gene is TRBD1 (6 bases). The germline gives CDR1 MNHEY, CDR2 SMNVEV (reference sequence). V was pared by 3 bases and J by 1 base, with 9 bases between. This CDR3 is built from 15 residues. The CDR3 nucleotides are TGTGCCAGCAGTTTCACAGGGAAGAACACCGGGGAGCTGTTTTTT. Protein: CASSFTGKNTGELFF.

The chain has TRBV10-3 and TRBJ2-2, with 12 positions matching TRBD2. The ends lost 10 bases at V and 5 bases at J; junction bases unmatched: 8. The V gene's germline CDR1 is ENHRY and CDR2 SYGVKD. This CDR3 region has 15 residues. CDR3 amino acids: CATLASGRETGELFF. The CDR3 DNA is TGTGCCACTCTAGCTAGCGGGAGGGAGACCGGGGAGCTGTTTTTT.

The chain employs TRBV6-6 and TRBJ2-3; TRBD2 aligns across 9 bases. The length of the CDR3 is 15 residues. In germline, CDR1 is MNHNY, CDR2 SVGAGI (reference sequence). With 4 bases clipped from V and 4 bases from J, the junction kept 6 bases outside the gene matches. The CDR3 DNA is TGTGCCAGCAGTTTGACTAGCGGTACTTCAGATACGCAGTATTTT. It yields the protein CASSLTSGTSDTQYF.

The chain links TRBV9 to TRBJ2-1, with 9 positions matching TRBD1. The CDR3 is made up of 15 amino acids. V lost 4 bases and J lost 6; bases outside the gene matches: 8. The V gene's germline CDR1 is SGDLS and CDR2 YYNGEE. CDR3 in amino acids: CASSLRGTGTNEQFF. The CDR3 coding sequence is TGTGCCAGCAGCCTCCGAGGGACAGGGACCAATGAGCAGTTCTTC.

The V and J genes are TRBV30 and TRBJ2-1, with D possibly being TRBD1 (5 bases). The V gene lost 0 bases and the J gene lost 7 bases, with 13 bases spanning the gap. The CDR3 runs to 14 residues. Germline V gene data show CDR1 as GTSNPN and CDR2 as SVGIG (reference sequence). CDR3 protein: CAWSVGAHGNEQFF. CDR3 DNA sequence: TGTGCCTGGAGTGTAGGGGCGCACGGGAATGAGCAGTTCTTC.

The CDR3, as DNA: TGCGCCAGCAGCCAAGATGGGACAGGGGGCGAAGAGACCCAGTACTTC. Translation: CASSQDGTGGEETQYF. The chain combines TRBV4-1 with TRBJ2-5, with 12 nucleotides matching TRBD1. The V gene end was trimmed by 0 bases and the J gene end by 3 bases; junction bases not matched to a gene: 2. CDR1 MGHRA and CDR2 YSYEKL come from the germline V gene. The CDR3 spans 16 residues.

The chain uses TRBV5-4 and TRBJ2-2; D uncertain. Germline V gene data show CDR1 as SGHNT and CDR2 as YYREEE (reference sequence). The length of the CDR3 is 14 residues. Trimming took off 0 bases at V and 1 base at J, with 4 bases between the two ends. The CDR3 sequence: CASSLVQNTGELFF. CDR3 nucleotides: TGTGCCAGCAGCTTGGTCCAGAACACCGGGGAGCTGTTTTTT.

V usage is TRBV19 and J usage is TRBJ1-1, with 7 bases that match TRBD1. Germline-derived CDR1 and CDR2 are LNHDA and SQIVND (reference sequence). Losses at the gene ends were 1 base for V and 5 bases for J; bases not matched to a gene: 10. The CDR3 extends over 16 amino acids. This CDR3 reads CASSIGQGGGLTEAFF. The CDR3, as DNA: TGTGCCAGTAGTATAGGACAGGGAGGTGGTCTGACTGAAGCTTTCTTT.

The CDR3 DNA sequence: TGCGCCAGTGGGACAGAACATAACGAGCAGTACTTC. Amino acid sequence: CASGTEHNEQYF. The V and J genes are TRBV10-2 and TRBJ2-7; 7 bases fit TRBD1. Germline V gives CDR1 WSHSY, CDR2 SAAADI. The ends lost 9 bases at V and 5 bases at J; junction bases unmatched: 7. The CDR3 length is 12 residues.

The rearrangement uses TRBV15 and TRBJ1-1, with D hard to call. CDR1 and CDR2 (germline): LNHNV, YYDKDF (reference sequence). The CDR3 is 14 residues long. V was clipped by 3 bases and J by 1 base, with 9 bases between them. The CDR3 loop is CATSSTRGNTEAFF. CDR3 DNA sequence: TGTGCCACCAGCAGTACTAGAGGGAACACTGAAGCTTTCTTT.

This clone was detected a few times. The rearrangement uses TRBV5-4 and TRBJ1-6; 7 bases fit TRBD1. J was trimmed by 7 bases and V by 5 bases; bases with no gene match: 12. This CDR3 spans 16 amino acids. Germline V gene sequence: CDR1 SGHNT, CDR2 YYREEE (reference sequence). The CDR3 nucleotides are TGTGCCAGCAGGAGAGACAGGGCCTTAGGGAATTCACCCCTCCACTTT. Amino acids: CASRRDRALGNSPLHF.

This rearrangement joins TRBV3-1 (or the pseudogene TRBV3-2) to TRBJ1-6; 7 nucleotides line up with TRBD1. Germline V gene lookup returns CDR1 LGHDT and CDR2 YNNKEL (reference sequence). Losses at the gene ends were 6 bases for V and 10 bases for J; bases not matched to a gene: 6. The CDR3 runs to 13 residues. The CDR3 bases are TGTGCCAGCAGAAGAACAGGGGAATCACCCCTCCACTTT. Protein: CASRRTGESPLHF.

This sequence joins TRBV5-6 and TRBJ2-7; 10 nucleotides align to TRBD1. With 3 bases clipped from V and 5 bases from J, the junction kept 5 bases outside the gene matches. Germline CDR1 is SGHDT and CDR2 is YYEEEE. The CDR3 loop spans 14 amino acids. CDR3 sequence reads: CASSWDRGIDEQYF. CDR3 in DNA: TGTGCCAGCAGCTGGGACAGGGGAATCGACGAGCAGTACTTC. The full variable domain, with the rest looked up from reference TRBV5-6 and TRBJ2-7, is DAGVTQSPTHLIKTRGQQVTLRCSPKSGHDTVSWYQQALGQGPQFIFQYYEEEERQRGNFPDRFSGHQFPNYSSELNVNALLLGDSALYLCASSWDRGIDEQYFGPGTRLTVT.